Listed below are T cell receptor beta chains from one sample, sequenced in a study of identical twins. TCRdb reprocessed the 5' RACE reads with MiXCR, giving one entry per CDR3 protein. This sample yields 350,000 or so distinct CDR3 sequences, of which roughly 9% are seen a single time; roughly 9% belongs to the top ten. Sequences were obtained from naive T cells sorted from blood. The receptors here all came from a woman in her forties or fifties in good health. Both conserved end residues are part of each CDR3. A D gene is named only where the DNA matches it firmly. A clone size is listed for some rows: how often the clone was seen (once, few, many), or a class if it is expanded.

j_gene: TRBJ2-1
v_gene: TRBV24-1
d_gene: NA
abundance: NA
CDR3nt: TGTGCCACCAGTGCGTCGGGACGACCAAATGAGCAGTTCTTC
CDR3aa: CATSASGRPNEQFF

j_gene: TRBJ2-3
v_gene: TRBV6-5
d_gene: NA
abundance: NA
CDR3nt: TGTGCCAGCAGTTACTCGACAGGACTAAACACAGATACGCAGTATTTT
CDR3aa: CASSYSTGLNTDTQYF

j_gene: TRBJ2-7
v_gene: TRBV6-1
d_gene: TRBD1
abundance: NA
CDR3nt: TGTGCCAGCAGTTATCCGGGACAGGGGACAAACACCTACGAGCAGTACTTC
CDR3aa: CASSYPGQGTNTYEQYF

j_gene: TRBJ1-1
v_gene: TRBV29-1
d_gene: NA
abundance: few
CDR3nt: TGCAGCGTTAACCCGAACAGGCATGAAGCTTTCTTT
CDR3aa: CSVNPNRHEAFF

j_gene: TRBJ2-3
v_gene: TRBV20-1
d_gene: TRBD2
abundance: many
CDR3nt: TGCAGTGCGGAAGCGGGAGTCGGAGATACGCAGTATTTT
CDR3aa: CSAEAGVGDTQYF

j_gene: TRBJ2-6
v_gene: TRBV19
d_gene: NA
abundance: NA
CDR3nt: TGTGCCAGTAGTAAAGGACGCTCTGGGGCCAACGTCCTGACTTTC
CDR3aa: CASSKGRSGANVLTF

j_gene: TRBJ2-3
v_gene: TRBV20-1
d_gene: NA
abundance: NA
CDR3nt: TGCAGTGCTAGAGTAGGGGGTTCCACAGATACGCAGTATTTT
CDR3aa: CSARVGGSTDTQYF

j_gene: TRBJ2-1
v_gene: TRBV10-3
d_gene: TRBD2
abundance: many
CDR3nt: TGTGCCATCAGTATCCGGGAGGGTATCAATGAGCAGTTCTTC
CDR3aa: CAISIREGINEQFF

j_gene: TRBJ1-1
v_gene: TRBV5-1
d_gene: NA
abundance: many
CDR3nt: TGCGCCAGCAGCCCCGACAGGTGGATCCCGGGAGCTGAAGCTTTCTTT
CDR3aa: CASSPDRWIPGAEAFF

j_gene: TRBJ1-2
v_gene: TRBV19
d_gene: TRBD1
abundance: many
CDR3nt: TGTGCCAGTTTTGACAGGGCTGGCAACTATGGCTACACCTTC
CDR3aa: CASFDRAGNYGYTF

j_gene: TRBJ2-5
v_gene: TRBV20-1
d_gene: NA
abundance: many
CDR3nt: TGCAGTCATAGAAGGTCGGAGACCCAGTACTTC
CDR3aa: CSHRRSETQYF

j_gene: TRBJ1-1
v_gene: TRBV16
d_gene: NA
abundance: once
CDR3nt: TGTGCCAGCAGCCATGTGGGACTCTTCTTT
CDR3aa: CASSHVGLFF

j_gene: TRBJ2-3
v_gene: TRBV14
d_gene: TRBD2
abundance: few
CDR3nt: TGTGCCAGCAGCCAGCGACTAGCGGGGAGCACAGATACGCAGTATTTT
CDR3aa: CASSQRLAGSTDTQYF

j_gene: TRBJ2-1
v_gene: TRBV4-1
d_gene: NA
abundance: many
CDR3nt: TGCGCCAGCAGCCAAGAGTATGAGGGGCGTGAGCAGTTCTTC
CDR3aa: CASSQEYEGREQFF

j_gene: TRBJ2-3
v_gene: TRBV20-1
d_gene: NA
abundance: few
CDR3nt: TGCAGTGCGAGGGTACCGGCCTCCACAGATACGCAGTATTTT
CDR3aa: CSARVPASTDTQYF

j_gene: TRBJ2-1
v_gene: TRBV2
d_gene: NA
abundance: NA
CDR3nt: TGTGCCAGCAGATCGGGACTGCATAATGAGCAGTTCTTC
CDR3aa: CASRSGLHNEQFF

j_gene: TRBJ1-5
v_gene: TRBV12-3/TRBV12-4
d_gene: NA
abundance: NA
CDR3nt: TGTGCCAGCACAGAATTTAGCAATCAGCCCCAGCATTTT
CDR3aa: CASTEFSNQPQHF

j_gene: TRBJ2-3
v_gene: TRBV27
d_gene: NA
abundance: NA
CDR3nt: TGTGCCAGCAGTTTCGGCCAGTCCAACGGCGGTGTTTTTGCAGATACGCAGTATTTT
CDR3aa: CASSFGQSNGGVFADTQYF

j_gene: TRBJ2-3
v_gene: TRBV20-1
d_gene: TRBD2
abundance: many
CDR3nt: TGCAGTGCTCTCCCGGGGGGGGATACGCAGTATTTT
CDR3aa: CSALPGGDTQYF

j_gene: TRBJ2-7
v_gene: TRBV13
d_gene: NA
abundance: NA
CDR3nt: TGTGCCAGCTCCCCCCCCGGGACATACTACGAGCAGTACTTC
CDR3aa: CASSPPGTYYEQYF

j_gene: TRBJ2-7
v_gene: TRBV29-1
d_gene: TRBD2
abundance: NA
CDR3nt: TGCAGCGTTGAGTTGGTGGGAGGGTCGGACGAGCAGTACTTC
CDR3aa: CSVELVGGSDEQYF

j_gene: TRBJ2-5
v_gene: TRBV18
d_gene: NA
abundance: once
CDR3nt: TGTGCCAGCTCACTACAAGAGATGACCCAGTACTTC
CDR3aa: CASSLQEMTQYF

j_gene: TRBJ2-7
v_gene: TRBV12-3/TRBV12-4
d_gene: NA
abundance: few
CDR3nt: TGTGCCAGCAGTTCGGGCCAAGGTGAGCAGTACTTC
CDR3aa: CASSSGQGEQYF

j_gene: TRBJ2-2
v_gene: TRBV20-1
d_gene: NA
abundance: NA
CDR3nt: TGCAGTGCTAGAAAGGTGGCGAACACCGGGGAGCTGTTTTTT
CDR3aa: CSARKVANTGELFF

j_gene: TRBJ2-2
v_gene: TRBV2
d_gene: TRBD2
abundance: few
CDR3nt: TGTGCCAGCAAGGCCCTAGCGGGGTACACCGGGGAGCTGTTTTTT
CDR3aa: CASKALAGYTGELFF

j_gene: TRBJ1-5
v_gene: TRBV20-1
d_gene: NA
abundance: few
CDR3nt: TGCAGTGCTAGTGAGGACAGTAGCAATCAGCCCCAGCATTTT
CDR3aa: CSASEDSSNQPQHF

j_gene: TRBJ2-7
v_gene: TRBV12-3/TRBV12-4
d_gene: TRBD1
abundance: NA
CDR3nt: TGTGCCAGCAGTTTTAAATTCGGAGTGGGGACAGGGTCCTACGAGCAGTACTTC
CDR3aa: CASSFKFGVGTGSYEQYF

j_gene: TRBJ2-3
v_gene: TRBV24-1
d_gene: TRBD2
abundance: NA
CDR3nt: TGTGCCACCAGTGATTTTCAAGCGGGAACAGATACGCAGTATTTT
CDR3aa: CATSDFQAGTDTQYF

j_gene: TRBJ1-2
v_gene: TRBV20-1
d_gene: NA
abundance: many
CDR3nt: TGCAGTGCTAGGTTCCAAGCCTATGGCTACACCTTC
CDR3aa: CSARFQAYGYTF

j_gene: TRBJ2-3
v_gene: TRBV20-1
d_gene: TRBD2
abundance: NA
CDR3nt: TGCAGTGCTAGGACTAGCGGGAGGGCCGGGGGCACAGATACGCAGTATTTT
CDR3aa: CSARTSGRAGGTDTQYF

j_gene: TRBJ2-1
v_gene: TRBV6-4
d_gene: NA
abundance: many
CDR3nt: TGTGCCAGCAGTGAAGTTGCGGGGTACAATGAGCAGTTCTTC
CDR3aa: CASSEVAGYNEQFF

j_gene: TRBJ2-3
v_gene: TRBV2
d_gene: NA
abundance: few
CDR3nt: TGTGCCAGCAGTATTCTGACTAGCACAGATACGCAGTATTTT
CDR3aa: CASSILTSTDTQYF

j_gene: TRBJ2-6
v_gene: TRBV5-1
d_gene: TRBD1
abundance: few
CDR3nt: TGCGCCAGCAGCTGGGACAGGGGGCTCAACGTCCTGACTTTC
CDR3aa: CASSWDRGLNVLTF

j_gene: TRBJ2-6
v_gene: TRBV4-2
d_gene: NA
abundance: NA
CDR3nt: TGTGCCAGCAGCCAAGGGGCCCCGAGCTCTGGGGCCAACGTCCTGACTTTC
CDR3aa: CASSQGAPSSGANVLTF

j_gene: TRBJ2-2
v_gene: TRBV29-1
d_gene: TRBD2
abundance: NA
CDR3nt: TGCAGCGTTGAGGATACGACTAGCGGTAGGGTGAACACCGGGGAGCTGTTTTTT
CDR3aa: CSVEDTTSGRVNTGELFF

j_gene: TRBJ2-1
v_gene: TRBV12-3/TRBV12-4
d_gene: TRBD2
abundance: few
CDR3nt: TGTGCCAGCAGCTTTAACAGCGGGAGGGTGAATGAGCAGTTCTTC
CDR3aa: CASSFNSGRVNEQFF

j_gene: TRBJ2-2
v_gene: TRBV7-2
d_gene: TRBD2
abundance: few
CDR3nt: TGTGCCAGCAGCAGGGCTAGCGGAAACACCGGGGAGCTGTTTTTT
CDR3aa: CASSRASGNTGELFF

j_gene: TRBJ1-2
v_gene: TRBV12-3/TRBV12-4
d_gene: NA
abundance: NA
CDR3nt: TGTGCCAGCAGTTTAGCGAAATTCCGGATCTATGGCTACACCTTC
CDR3aa: CASSLAKFRIYGYTF

j_gene: TRBJ1-1
v_gene: TRBV5-5
d_gene: NA
abundance: many
CDR3nt: TGTGCCAGCAGCTTGGGTTTGGGGAACACTGAAGCTTTCTTT
CDR3aa: CASSLGLGNTEAFF

j_gene: TRBJ2-4
v_gene: TRBV7-2
d_gene: TRBD2
abundance: NA
CDR3nt: TGTGCCAGCAGCCCAAGCGGGAGGCTAAACATTCAGTACTTC
CDR3aa: CASSPSGRLNIQYF

j_gene: TRBJ2-2
v_gene: TRBV4-1
d_gene: NA
abundance: many
CDR3nt: TGCGCCAGCAGCCAGCTTAATACCGGGGAGCTGTTTTTT
CDR3aa: CASSQLNTGELFF

j_gene: TRBJ1-1
v_gene: TRBV6-1
d_gene: NA
abundance: NA
CDR3nt: TGTGCCAGCAGTGACGAGGGTACTGAAGCTTTCTTT
CDR3aa: CASSDEGTEAFF

j_gene: TRBJ1-2
v_gene: TRBV12-3/TRBV12-4
d_gene: NA
abundance: few
CDR3nt: TGTGCCAGCAGTTCCCTGGTCAACTACACCTTC
CDR3aa: CASSSLVNYTF

j_gene: TRBJ2-1
v_gene: TRBV11-2
d_gene: TRBD2
abundance: NA
CDR3nt: TGTGCCAGCAGTTTAACCGGGACTAGCGGAAATGAGCAGTTCTTC
CDR3aa: CASSLTGTSGNEQFF

j_gene: TRBJ2-2
v_gene: TRBV10-3
d_gene: NA
abundance: many
CDR3nt: TGTGCCACCGCGGGACAGACGAACACCGGGGAGCTGTTTTTT
CDR3aa: CATAGQTNTGELFF

j_gene: TRBJ1-2
v_gene: TRBV20-1
d_gene: NA
abundance: many
CDR3nt: TGCAGTGCTAGGTGGGTCGATCCCGGCTACACCTTC
CDR3aa: CSARWVDPGYTF

j_gene: TRBJ2-3
v_gene: TRBV4-1
d_gene: TRBD2
abundance: few
CDR3nt: TGCGCCAGCAGCCAAGGAAGGGCAGCGGGGAGCACAGATACGCAGTATTTT
CDR3aa: CASSQGRAAGSTDTQYF

j_gene: TRBJ2-5
v_gene: TRBV20-1
d_gene: NA
abundance: NA
CDR3nt: TGCAGTGCCCCACACCGGACCCACACGTACCAAGAGACCCAGTACTTC
CDR3aa: CSAPHRTHTYQETQYF

j_gene: TRBJ2-1
v_gene: TRBV9
d_gene: TRBD1
abundance: few
CDR3nt: TGTGCCAGCAGCGTAGAGGGGACAGGGGACAATGAGCAGTTCTTC
CDR3aa: CASSVEGTGDNEQFF

j_gene: TRBJ2-1
v_gene: TRBV27
d_gene: TRBD2
abundance: few
CDR3nt: TGTGCCAGCAGTCCGGGACTAGCGGGGAGGGCCGCTCGAGAGACCCAGTTCTTC
CDR3aa: CASSPGLAGRAARETQFF

j_gene: TRBJ2-5
v_gene: TRBV12-3/TRBV12-4
d_gene: TRBD1
abundance: NA
CDR3nt: TGTGCCAGCAGTCCGGGACAGGGGGTAGGCCCACAAGAGACCCAGTACTTC
CDR3aa: CASSPGQGVGPQETQYF

j_gene: TRBJ1-2
v_gene: TRBV5-1
d_gene: NA
abundance: many
CDR3nt: TGCGCCAGCAGCTTGGTCCCCTATGGCTACACCTTC
CDR3aa: CASSLVPYGYTF